This T cell receptor beta chain was identified in a study of regulatory T cells in long-lasting Graves disease. Time point here: persistent/refractory GD, antithyroid drugs over 5 years with positive TRAb. The TCR library was prepared using RNA isolated from PBMCs. As a group, patients came from one endocrinology department in Xi'an, China. EDTA tubes held 9 to 10 milliliters of peripheral blood from each patient. This CDR3 is 16 amino acids long. Germline lookup yields CDR1 SGHVS and CDR2 FQNEAQ. J lost 3 bases, V lost 2 bases, and 7 bases had no gene match. General study points: Lower TCR diversity characterized persistent Graves' patients relative to newly diagnosed patients. Blood alone, not thyroid tissue, was studied.

A word on this clonotype: Its antigen is undetermined.

Combining iRepertoire HTBI primers with Arm-PCR of CDR3 regions, the authors built TCR beta libraries. TCRdb re-called the multiplex PCR reads with MiXCR, one entry per CDR3 protein. The table records a few hundred thousand distinct CDR3 sequences, around a fifth of them present only once. V and J are TRBV7-8 and TRBJ2-3; 8 nucleotides align to TRBD2. The clonotype comes from a female donor with Graves disease. This material consisted of peripheral blood mononuclear cells (PBMCs), taken when the disease was refractory, from a patient treated with antithyroid drugs. The CDR3 DNA reads as TGTGCCAGCAGCTTATTGGCCCAGCGGGAGACAGATACGCAGTATTTT. This gives the protein CASSLLAQRETDTQYF.